The sequence of this TCR beta chain was determined in a study of beta chain features in type 1 diabetes. Study summary: Patients shared similar age, gender and cell yields with healthy donors.

With regard to this clone: Its antigen is not identified.

Broader study findings: Among all four CD4+ subsets, Type 1 diabetes patients had TCRB CDR3s that were moderately but significantly shorter. Within the patient group, naive, central memory and Treg TCRB repertoires appeared more similar to each other than within healthy donors.

Investigators reverse transcribed all isolated RNA, so they sequenced expressed TCRB transcripts. Clones were sequenced by immunoSEQ multiplex PCR, and TCRdb holds only the in-frame ones, with some missing. The table lists about 200,000 clones, under 13% of them singletons. Deletions cut 5 bases from V and 7 bases from J, with 14 bases between. Germline V gives CDR1 SSHAT, CDR2 FNYEAQ (reference sequence). CDR3 length: 14 amino acids. The source is a man aged 18 to 35 in good health. Sequencing was carried out using central memory CD4+ T cells from blood. The chain couples TRBV7-7 to TRBJ2-2; D tentatively fits TRBD1 or TRBD2 (5 bases each). The CDR3 protein is CASSAGTQGGELFF. As DNA, the CDR3 is TGTGCCAGCAGCGCCGGGACCCAGGGCGGGGAGCTGTTTTTT.